The 24 T cell receptor beta chains listed next were all sequenced from one sample in a study of cytomegalovirus exposure and HLA in healthy donors. PCR employed 60 Vbeta and 13 Jbeta primers. Here immunoSEQ multiplex PCR was the method, and the copy in TCRdb shows in-frame clones only, minus some. The data contain about 140,000 clones, 75% of them seen just once; the ten biggest clones take up about 3.1%. The specimen was PBMCs. The receptors originated from a man aged 35 to 55 in good health and CMV-seronegative.

The chain recombines TRBV28 with TRBJ1-4; D uncertain. The CDR3 spans 14 residues. The germline V gene has CDR1 MDHEN and CDR2 SYDVKM. V gave up 5 bases and J gave up 8 bases, with 15 bases separating them. The CDR3, as DNA: TGTGCCAGCAGTCCCGATTCTCCGGGGGAAAAACTGTTTTTT. This codes for CASSPDSPGEKLFF.

The chain couples TRBV7-8 to TRBJ2-3, with 7 bases aligning to TRBD2. Germline loops: CDR1 SGHVS, CDR2 FQNEAQ. The length of the CDR3 is 16 residues. With 5 bases clipped from V and 2 bases from J, the junction kept 10 bases outside the gene matches. For the CDR3, the DNA is TGTGCCAGCAGCCCAATAGGGCGGGGGAACACAGATACGCAGTATTTT. Its translation is CASSPIGRGNTDTQYF.

This clone was detected once. J is TRBJ2-1 and V is TRBV4-1; 8 bases fit TRBD1. The CDR3 is 15 residues long. Per the germline V gene, CDR1 is MGHRA and CDR2 is YSYEKL. Trimming at V came to 0 bases and at J to 10 bases, leaving 8 bases not matched to a gene. The CDR3 reads CASSQEGTGTTEQFF. The CDR3 bases are TGCGCCAGCAGCCAAGAGGGGACAGGAACTACCGAGCAGTTCTTC.

This clone was counted only a few times. V and J are TRBV7-3 and TRBJ1-1, with D perhaps TRBD1 (6 bases). Trimming took 4 bases from V and 5 from J, leaving 11 bases between them. The V gene's germline CDR1 is SGHTA and CDR2 FQGTGA. The CDR3 loop spans 13 amino acids. The CDR3 region has the DNA TGTGCCAGCAGCTCTATACAGGGTACTGAAGCTTTCTTT. Amino acids: CASSSIQGTEAFF. Full variable domain (remainder filled in from reference TRBV7-3 and TRBJ1-1): GAGVSQTPSNKVTEKGKYVELRCDPISGHTALYWYRQSLGQGPEFLIYFQGTGAADDSGLPNDRFFAVRPEGSVSTLKIQRTERGDSAVYLCASSSIQGTEAFFGQGTRLTVV.

This clone has a single count. This rearrangement joins TRBV7-2 to TRBJ1-3; no clear D gene. CDR1 is SGHTA and CDR2 is FQGNSA in the germline V gene. Trimming took off 5 bases at V and 4 bases at J, with 15 bases between the two ends. This CDR3 spans 15 amino acids. The CDR3, as DNA: TGTGCCAGCAGCCCAGGAAGAACATGGGGAAACACCATATATTTT. Its translation is CASSPGRTWGNTIYF.

The chain carries TRBV6-5 and TRBJ1-3; D gene uncertain. The germline CDR1 and CDR2 sequences are MNHEY and SVGAGI. This CDR3 is built from 15 residues. Trimming took off 0 bases at V and 7 bases at J, with 13 bases between the two ends. CDR3 DNA: TGTGCCAGCAGTTACTCGATCGCCAGCGGTAACACCATATATTTT. Protein sequence: CASSYSIASGNTIYF.

The genes are TRBV6-1 and TRBJ2-5; 12 bases are a match to TRBD2. Per the germline V gene, CDR1 is MNHNS and CDR2 is SASEGT. Germline trimming cut 1 base from V and 5 bases from J; bases unmatched to any gene: 5. The CDR3 contains 16 residues. The CDR3 DNA follows: TGTGCCAGCAGTGAAGGGCTAGCGGGGGGGCAGGAGACCCAGTACTTC. It translates to CASSEGLAGGQETQYF.

As regards this clone: Other DNA sequences of this sample code for an identical CDR3. The rearrangement joins TRBV6-5 to TRBJ1-2, with D uncertain. From germline, CDR1 is MNHEY and CDR2 SVGAGI. There are 13 residues in the CDR3. The V end lost 2 bases, the J end lost 3 bases, and 7 bases lay between the germline ends. CDR3 bases: TGTGCCAGCAGTTACGGAGGAGACTATGGCTACACCTTC. Its protein is CASSYGGDYGYTF.

V is TRBV5-1 and J is TRBJ2-4, with a tentative D call TRBD1 (6 bases). The V gene's germline CDR1 is SGHRS and CDR2 YFSETQ. The V end lost 2 bases, the J end lost 5 bases, and 14 bases lay between the germline ends. The CDR3 runs 15 residues. The CDR3 DNA is TGCGCCAGCAGCTTTCATACAGGGCCTGAAAACATTCAGTACTTC. Amino acids: CASSFHTGPENIQYF. The complete variable domain, with remaining parts taken from reference TRBV5-1 and TRBJ2-4, reads KAGVTQTPRYLIKTRGQQVTLSCSPISGHRSVSWYQQTPGQGLQFLFEYFSETQRNKGNFPGRFSGRQFSNSRSEMNVSTLELGDSALYLCASSFHTGPENIQYFGAGTRLSVL.

The chain combines TRBV6-5 with TRBJ2-5; D is possibly TRBD1 (5 bases). The CDR3 length is 13 residues. The germline V gene has CDR1 MNHEY and CDR2 SVGAGI. V lost 5 bases and J 4 bases, leaving 11 bases between the germline ends. The DNA of the CDR3 is TGTGCCAGCAGTGAAATCAGGGCAGAGACCCAGTACTTC. Protein: CASSEIRAETQYF.

V usage is TRBV11-2 and J usage is TRBJ2-2, with D possibly being TRBD1 (5 bases). The germline CDR1 and CDR2 sequences are SGHAT and FQNNGV. V was cut by 5 bases and J by 0 bases, with 10 bases left in between. There are 15 residues in the CDR3. The CDR3 sequence: CASSPRTPNTGELFF. In DNA, the CDR3 is TGTGCCAGCAGCCCCCGGACACCGAACACCGGGGAGCTGTTTTTT.

This sequence joins TRBV6-5 and TRBJ2-5; D may be TRBD1 (7 bases). Between the trimmed V and J ends, which lost 7 bases and 5 bases, there was a span of 14 bases. From germline, CDR1 is MNHEY and CDR2 SVGAGI. CDR3 length: 13 residues. CDR3 loop: CASKRQGGETQYF. CDR3 nucleotide sequence: TGTGCCAGCAAGCGACAGGGAGGCGAGACCCAGTACTTC.

The CDR3, as DNA: TGTGCCAGCAGCCTGGAGGTGGGGCCCCAGCATTTT. This gives the protein CASSLEVGPQHF. The J gene is TRBJ1-5, the V gene TRBV7-9; D uncertain. V was shortened by 5 bases and J by 9 bases, with 11 bases between the two germline ends. Looked up from germline, CDR1 is SEHNR and CDR2 is FQNEAQ (reference sequence). The length of the CDR3 is 12 residues.

This clone turned up a few times. The rearrangement uses TRBV29-1 and TRBJ2-3; D gene unclear. V was pared by 5 bases and J by 1 base, with 13 bases between. The CDR3 is made up of 14 amino acids. In germline, CDR1 is SQVTM, CDR2 ANQGSEA. CDR3 sequence reads: CSVPFLQGTDTQYF. The CDR3 nucleotides read TGCAGCGTTCCTTTTTTGCAGGGCACAGATACGCAGTATTTT.

This chain uses TRBV2 with TRBJ2-2; D remains unclear. This CDR3 spans 14 amino acids. From germline, CDR1 is SNHLY and CDR2 FYNNEI. V lost 4 bases and J 4 bases, leaving 10 bases between the germline ends. The CDR3 loop is CASSGIAVTGELFF. The CDR3 DNA reads TGTGCCAGCAGTGGAATAGCTGTCACCGGGGAGCTGTTTTTT.

V is TRBV27 and J is TRBJ2-1; TRBD2 matches 9 bases. V lost 5 bases and J lost 5; bases outside the gene matches: 4. The CDR3 length is 14 residues. In germline, CDR1 is MNHEY, CDR2 SMNVEV (reference sequence). This chain's CDR3 is CASSPRLADNEQFF. In nucleotides, the CDR3 is TGTGCCAGCAGTCCGCGACTAGCGGACAATGAGCAGTTCTTC.

This chain links TRBV5-1 with TRBJ2-1; D unresolved. V was trimmed by 3 bases and J by 9 bases, leaving 10 bases between them. This CDR3 contains 12 residues. CDR1 and CDR2 from the germline V gene are SGHRS and YFSETQ. The CDR3: CASSWRGGEQFF. As DNA, the CDR3 is TGCGCCAGCAGCTGGAGAGGCGGTGAGCAGTTCTTC.

In its sample, this clone was seen a few times. V usage is TRBV11-2 and J usage is TRBJ2-2, with TRBD1 identical over 7 bases. The CDR3 length is 18 residues. Germline CDR1 SGHAT, CDR2 FQNNGV. After removal of 3 bases from V and 3 bases from J, the junction contained 13 bases not matched to a gene. The CDR3 DNA reads as TGTGCCAGCAGCTTCGCCTCCCCTGGCAGGGGGTACACCGGGGAGCTGTTTTTT. Translated, it gives CASSFASPGRGYTGELFF.

This chain connects TRBV28 to TRBJ1-2; 8 bases match TRBD1. CDR3 length: 17 amino acids. Germline V gives CDR1 MDHEN, CDR2 SYDVKM. Trimming took 5 bases from V and 5 from J; bases not matched to a gene: 16. The CDR3: CASSPIGQGAGGYGYTF. Written as DNA, the CDR3 is TGTGCCAGCAGTCCGATTGGACAGGGTGCCGGTGGGTATGGCTACACCTTC.

CDR3: CASSDRTSGGAQEQFF. For the CDR3, the DNA is TGTGCCAGCAGTGACCGGACTAGCGGGGGGGCTCAGGAGCAGTTCTTC. This chain uses TRBV25-1 with TRBJ2-1; 15 nucleotides agree with TRBD2. CDR1 is MGHDK, CDR2 SYGVNS, per germline. The CDR3 has 16 amino acids. Trimming removed 3 bases from V and 10 bases from J; junction bases left unmatched: 7.

The chain has TRBV5-5 and TRBJ2-5, with TRBD1 identical over 8 bases. The J call may be mistaken, given a closer DNA end match to TRBJ2-7. This CDR3 comprises 15 residues. Germline loops: CDR1 SGHKS, CDR2 YYEKEE (reference sequence). Written as DNA, the CDR3 is TGTGCCAGCAGTACCTCGACAGGGGCAACCTACGAGCAGTACTTC. Translated: CASSTSTGATYEQYF.

This rearrangement joins TRBV30 to TRBJ1-2, with 8 nucleotides matching TRBD1. The CDR3 consists of 13 residues. Germline assignment: CDR1 GTSNPN and CDR2 SVGIG (reference sequence). V was clipped by 3 bases and J by 4 bases; unmatched bases: 4. The CDR3 is CAWRGQVGYGYTF. CDR3 coding DNA: TGTGCCTGGAGGGGACAGGTCGGCTATGGCTACACCTTC.

The V and J genes are TRBV7-8 and TRBJ2-5; maybe TRBD1 (6 bases). The V end lost 5 bases, the J end lost 2 bases, and 15 bases lay between the germline ends. Per germline, CDR1 SGHVS and CDR2 FQNEAQ. The CDR3 covers 15 residues. The chain's CDR3 is CASSIRNREQETQYF. CDR3 bases: TGTGCCAGCAGCATACGCAACAGGGAACAAGAGACCCAGTACTTC. The whole variable domain, remainder taken from reference TRBV7-8 and TRBJ2-5, is GAGVSQSPRYKVAKRGQDVALRCDPISGHVSLFWYQQALGQGPEFLTYFQNEAQLDKSGLPSDRFFAERPEGSVSTLKIQRTQQEDSAVYLCASSIRNREQETQYFGPGTRLLVL.

V usage is TRBV15 and J usage is TRBJ1-4; maybe TRBD1 (5 bases). From germline, CDR1 is LNHNV and CDR2 YYDKDF (reference sequence). The CDR3 sequence is 16 residues long. The V and J ends lost 3 bases and 3 bases respectively, with 14 bases between them. The CDR3 reads CATSRGLDGANEKLFF. CDR3 in DNA: TGTGCCACCAGCAGGGGGCTTGACGGAGCTAATGAAAAACTGTTTTTT. The full variable domain, its missing parts supplied by reference TRBV15 and TRBJ1-4, is DAMVIQNPRYQVTQFGKPVTLSCSQTLNHNVMYWYQQKSSQAPKLLFHYYDKDFNNEADTPDNFQSRRPNTSFCFLDIRSPGLGDTAMYLCATSRGLDGANEKLFFGSGTQLSVL.